This TCR beta chain was observed in a study of Ad26.COV2.S vaccination and SARS-CoV-2 variants. As to treatment: around 19 received Ad26.COV2.S at low or high dose, single or two shots; about 5 received placebo; per-sample allocation not given. At day 63 after the first vaccine or placebo injection, samples were drawn. Germline V lookup: CDR1 LNHNV, CDR2 YYDKDF (reference sequence). V dropped 1 base and J dropped 1 base, with 17 bases sitting between them. The CDR3 loop spans 19 amino acids. The protocol was immunoSEQ multiplex PCR, while the TCRdb copy is restricted to in-frame clones and leaves out a portion. This repertoire shows about 350,000 clones, around 89% found once; its top ten account for approximately 5%.

Specimen: peripheral blood, collected in a trial of Ad26.COV2.S vaccine versus placebo. The receptor was isolated from a person aged 18 to 59 who received the Ad26.COV2.S COVID-19 vaccine or a placebo. The chain couples TRBV15 to TRBJ2-6; D assignment may be TRBD1 or TRBD2 (5 bases each). The CDR3 DNA reads TGTGCCACCAGCAGAGGGCGAGGGGCCGTTTTTTCTGGGGCCAACGTCCTGACTTTC. It encodes CATSRGRGAVFSGANVLTF. The full variable domain, in which reference TRBV15 and TRBJ2-6 provide the parts outside the CDR3, is DAMVIQNPRYQVTQFGKPVTLSCSQTLNHNVMYWYQQKSSQAPKLLFHYYDKDFNNEADTPDNFQSRRPNTSFCFLDIRSPGLGDTAMYLCATSRGRGAVFSGANVLTFGAGSRLTVL.